This TCR beta chain was sequenced during a study of neurological immune-mediated disorders. This clonotype showed up many times. A single record per CDR3 protein comes from TCRdb applying MiXCR to the 5' RACE reads. The repertoire includes roughly 52,000 distinct CDR3 sequences, less than 4% of them detected once, and 6.5% to 8% sits in the top ten. V shed 5 bases and J shed 4 bases, with 9 bases lying between them. This CDR3 has 11 residues. CDR1 SQVTM and CDR2 ANQGSEA come from the germline V gene. Sequenced input: PBMCs. The TCR sequence derives from a man aged 55 to 70 with multiple sclerosis. The chain is built from TRBV29-1 and TRBJ2-7, with D perhaps matching TRBD2 (6 bases). The CDR3 spells CSVLSGYEQYF. DNA of the CDR3: TGCAGCGTTTTGAGCGGGTACGAGCAGTACTTC.